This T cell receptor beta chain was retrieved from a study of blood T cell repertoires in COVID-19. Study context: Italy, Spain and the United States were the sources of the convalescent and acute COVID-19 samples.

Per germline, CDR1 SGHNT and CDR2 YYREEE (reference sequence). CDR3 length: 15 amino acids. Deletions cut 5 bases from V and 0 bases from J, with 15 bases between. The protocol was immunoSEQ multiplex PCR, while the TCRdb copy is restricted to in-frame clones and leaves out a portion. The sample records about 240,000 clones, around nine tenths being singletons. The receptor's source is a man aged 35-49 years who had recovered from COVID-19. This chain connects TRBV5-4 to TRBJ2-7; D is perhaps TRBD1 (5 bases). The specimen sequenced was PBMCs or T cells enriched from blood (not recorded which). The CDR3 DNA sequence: TGTGCCAGCAGAGACGGACAAACGAGCTCCTACGAGCAGTACTTC. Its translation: CASRDGQTSSYEQYF.